Each of the 30 T cell receptor beta chains below was sequenced from the same sample in a study of cytomegalovirus exposure and HLA in healthy donors. Primers: 60 Vbeta forward and 13 Jbeta reverse. Sequenced by immunoSEQ multiplex PCR; TCRdb stores in-frame clones only, minus some. Of about 100,000 clones listed, around 76% were seen once; the top ten hold roughly 7.1%. Sequenced sample: PBMCs. These receptors were obtained from a man between 40 and 49 years old in good health and CMV-seropositive.

J is TRBJ2-2 and V is TRBV2, with TRBD2 matching 7 bases. V dropped 5 bases and J dropped 4; count of bases not matched to a gene: 7. There are 15 residues in the CDR3. The V gene's germline CDR1 is SNHLY and CDR2 FYNNEI. CDR3 protein: CASSQPSGGTGELFF. The DNA of the CDR3 is TGTGCCAGCAGTCAGCCTTCGGGGGGCACCGGGGAGCTGTTTTTT.

The rearrangement uses TRBV6-5 and TRBJ1-1, with D perhaps matching TRBD1 (6 bases). The V and J ends lost 6 bases and 1 base respectively, with 12 bases between them. Looked up from germline, CDR1 is MNHEY and CDR2 is SVGAGI. The CDR3 length is 14 residues. CDR3 sequence (DNA): TGTGCCAGCAGAACAGGGCTGGGGAACACTGAAGCTTTCTTT. It encodes CASRTGLGNTEAFF.

This clone was recorded only once. The rearrangement links TRBV28 to TRBJ1-4; TRBD1 aligns across 8 bases. This CDR3 comprises 15 residues. V gave up 2 bases and J gave up 8 bases; unmatched junction bases: 7. The germline V gene has CDR1 MDHEN and CDR2 SYDVKM. DNA of the CDR3: TGTGCCAGCAGTTTAACACAGGGGGAGGGGGAAAAACTGTTTTTT. Protein product: CASSLTQGEGEKLFF.

J is TRBJ2-7 and V is TRBV7-2; D remains unclear. Trimming removed 0 bases from V and 4 bases from J, with 10 bases in between. CDR3 length: 14 amino acids. Germline CDR1 SGHTA, CDR2 FQGNSA. CDR3 DNA sequence: TGTGCCAGCAGCTTAGCGCTGCGGAGATACGAGCAGTACTTC. Translating it yields CASSLALRRYEQYF. Complete variable domain (other parts from reference TRBV7-2 and TRBJ2-7): GAGVSQSPSNKVTEKGKDVELRCDPISGHTALYWYRQSLGQGLEFLIYFQGNSAPDKSGLPSDRFSAERTGGSVSTLTIQRTQQEDSAVYLCASSLALRRYEQYFGPGTRLTVT.

The chain employs TRBV5-8 and TRBJ1-3; 7 bases map to TRBD1. The CDR3 runs 19 residues. Germline CDR1 SGHTS, CDR2 YDEGEE. The trim removed 4 bases at V and 0 bases at J, leaving 16 bases unmatched. The CDR3 loop is CASSGPRQGFFTSGNTIYF. As DNA, the CDR3 is TGTGCCAGCAGCGGGCCGAGACAGGGTTTTTTCACCTCTGGAAACACCATATATTTT. The full variable domain, in which reference TRBV5-8 and TRBJ1-3 provide the parts outside the CDR3, is EAGVTQSPTHLIKTRGQQATLRCSPISGHTSVYWYQQALGLGLQFLLWYDEGEERNRGNFPPRFSGRQFPNYSSELNVNALELEDSALYLCASSGPRQGFFTSGNTIYFGEGSWLTVV.

The chain recombines TRBV27 with TRBJ2-7; D is undetermined. The germline V gene encodes CDR1 MNHEY and CDR2 SMNVEV (reference sequence). CDR3 length equals 14 residues. V was shortened by 2 bases and J by 6 bases, with 14 bases between the two germline ends. CDR3 sequence reads: CASSLRPLLSEQYF. The CDR3 nucleotides read TGTGCCAGCAGTTTACGCCCCCTACTCTCCGAGCAGTACTTC.

The chain recombines TRBV5-6 with TRBJ2-7, with 10 nucleotides matching TRBD1. CDR1 and CDR2 (germline): SGHDT, YYEEEE. The CDR3 is 14 residues long. J was trimmed by 1 base and V by 7 bases; bases with no gene match: 5. The CDR3 DNA is TGTGCCAGCGGGGGACAGGGGTGGTCCTACGAGCAGTACTTC. Translating gives CASGGQGWSYEQYF.

The genes are TRBV2 and TRBJ2-1; TRBD2 matches at 8 bases. V gave up 6 bases and J gave up 7 bases; unmatched junction bases: 14. Germline V gene lookup returns CDR1 SNHLY and CDR2 FYNNEI. This CDR3 has 16 residues. The CDR3: CASSPFEGGGGNEQFF. CDR3 DNA sequence: TGTGCCAGCAGCCCCTTCGAGGGGGGCGGGGGGAATGAGCAGTTCTTC.

In its sample, this clone was seen once. This chain joins TRBV7-3 and TRBJ2-2, with 11 bases lining up with TRBD1. Losses at the gene ends were 0 bases for V and 6 bases for J; bases not matched to a gene: 3. Germline V CDR1 and CDR2: SGHTA, FQGTGA. The CDR3 has 16 residues. CDR3 protein: CASSLTGQGAPGELFF. The CDR3 DNA follows: TGTGCCAGCAGCTTAACCGGACAGGGGGCCCCCGGGGAGCTGTTTTTT.

As to this clone: An end of the junction differs from the germline gene, which may be a read error. The chain employs TRBV7-9 and TRBJ2-7, with 7 positions matching TRBD1. CDR1 and CDR2 from the germline V gene are SEHNR and FQNEAQ (reference sequence). The CDR3 sequence is 14 residues long. The CDR3 nucleotides read TGTTCCAGCAGCCCCCAAGGGGGCCCCAACGAGCAGTACTTC. It codes for CSSSPQGGPNEQYF.

This clone was counted only a few times. Other nucleotide sequences in the sample specify the same CDR3. V usage is TRBV29-1 and J usage is TRBJ2-7, with no clear D. Trimming cost V 2 bases and J 3 bases, with 5 bases left between them. Looked up from germline, CDR1 is SQVTM and CDR2 is ANQGSEA. This CDR3 has 11 amino acids. In DNA form, the CDR3 reads TGCAGCGTTGAATCGAGCTACGAGCAGTACTTC. This translates into CSVESSYEQYF.

The chain is built from TRBV18 and TRBJ1-1, with D hard to call. Trimming removed 6 bases at V and 1 base at J, with 15 bases between. The length of the CDR3 is 15 residues. In germline, CDR1 is KGHSH, CDR2 LQKENI. The CDR3 sequence: CASSPPSGWNTEAFF. The CDR3 DNA follows: TGTGCCAGCTCTCCTCCGTCGGGGTGGAACACTGAAGCTTTCTTT.

This clone was counted a few times. The V call is TRBV6-1, the J call TRBJ2-7, with 10 bases lining up with TRBD2. Unmatched junction bases numbered 3, after V lost 2 bases and J lost 2 bases. Germline assignment: CDR1 MNHNS and CDR2 SASEGT. The CDR3 runs to 15 residues. This chain's CDR3 is CASSETSGVTYEQYF. CDR3 bases: TGTGCCAGCAGTGAAACTAGCGGGGTCACCTACGAGCAGTACTTC.

This clone was recorded once. The chain uses TRBV11-3 and TRBJ2-2; 7 bases are a match to TRBD2. CDR3 length: 16 residues. Trimming cost V 2 bases and J 5 bases; bases outside gene matches: 8. Per the germline V gene, CDR1 is SGHNT and CDR2 is YENEEA. The CDR3: CASSLYPSGATGELFF. The CDR3 coding sequence is TGTGCCAGCAGCTTATACCCTAGCGGAGCGACCGGGGAGCTGTTTTTT.

This clone appeared a single time. The chain links TRBV10-3 to TRBJ1-5; a possible D gene is TRBD1 (6 bases). Germline V lookup: CDR1 ENHRY, CDR2 SYGVKD. Trimming took 7 bases from V and 4 from J, leaving 11 bases between them. This CDR3 has 13 amino acids. The CDR3 DNA reads as TGTGCCATCAAAGGGGGGGGAAATCAGCCCCAGCATTTT. It translates to CAIKGGGNQPQHF.

This chain joins TRBV9 and TRBJ1-2; D is ambiguous. There are 12 residues in the CDR3. Germline V gene data show CDR1 as SGDLS and CDR2 as YYNGEE. V was clipped by 0 bases and J by 4 bases, with 4 bases between them. The CDR3 coding sequence is TGTGCCAGCAGCGTAGCCAGCTATGGCTACACCTTC. Residues: CASSVASYGYTF. The variable domain in full, completed from reference TRBV9 and TRBJ1-2, reads DSGVTQTPKHLITATGQRVTLRCSPRSGDLSVYWYQQSLDQGLQFLIQYYNGEERAKGNILERFSAQQFPDLHSELNLSSLELGDSALYFCASSVASYGYTFGSGTRLTVV.

This clone was seen more than once but under ten times. The chain joins TRBV6-1 to TRBJ1-5; D is unresolved. Trimming removed 4 bases at V and 5 bases at J, with 15 bases between. The CDR3 sequence is 15 residues long. The V gene's germline CDR1 is MNHNS and CDR2 SASEGT. This chain's CDR3 is CASSAFIEAYQPQHF. The CDR3 DNA reads as TGTGCCAGCAGTGCCTTTATCGAGGCTTATCAGCCCCAGCATTTT.

The V gene is TRBV9, the J gene TRBJ1-6, with TRBD1 identical over 7 bases. After removal of 3 bases from V and 0 bases from J, the junction contained 3 bases not matched to a gene. The CDR3 covers 16 residues. Germline V gene data show CDR1 as SGDLS and CDR2 as YYNGEE. CDR3 nucleotides: TGTGCCAGCAGCGCGCGGGACAGCTCCTATAATTCACCCCTCCACTTT. Protein product: CASSARDSSYNSPLHF.

This clone occurred once. The chain joins TRBV5-6 to TRBJ1-2; no firm D call. Germline CDR1 and CDR2: SGHDT and YYEEEE. V was clipped by 0 bases and J by 5 bases, with 5 bases between them. The CDR3 extends over 12 amino acids. DNA of the CDR3: TGTGCCAGCAGCTTGGTATCGTATGGCTACACCTTC. Protein sequence: CASSLVSYGYTF.

There are a few counts of this clone. V gene TRBV19 combines with J gene TRBJ1-6; 8 bases agree with TRBD1. Per the germline V gene, CDR1 is LNHDA and CDR2 is SQIVND (reference sequence). V lost 4 bases, J lost 15 bases, and 14 bases stayed unmatched. The CDR3 consists of 15 residues. CDR3 amino acids: CASSRARDRPIVLHF. The CDR3 DNA sequence: TGTGCCAGTAGTAGGGCGAGGGACAGGCCAATCGTCCTCCACTTT.

The chain uses TRBV11-2 and TRBJ2-7; the D gene is possibly TRBD1 (6 bases). Trimming took off 6 bases at V and 2 bases at J, with 8 bases between the two ends. Germline V CDR1 and CDR2: SGHAT, FQNNGV. The CDR3 contains 12 residues. The CDR3: CASRQGAYEQYF. The CDR3 bases are TGTGCCAGCAGACAGGGTGCCTACGAGCAGTACTTC.

In nucleotides, the CDR3 is TGTGCCAGCAGCTTGGACACGAATCAGCCCCAGCATTTT. The encoded protein is CASSLDTNQPQHF. V usage is TRBV11-2 and J usage is TRBJ1-5; possible D gene TRBD1, 5 bases. The CDR3 is made up of 13 amino acids. V was cut by 3 bases and J by 4 bases, with 7 bases left in between. CDR1 SGHAT and CDR2 FQNNGV come from the germline V gene. Drawing the rest from reference TRBV11-2 and TRBJ1-5, the complete variable domain is EAGVAQSPRYKIIEKRQSVAFWCNPISGHATLYWYQQILGQGPKLLIQFQNNGVVDDSQLPKDRFSAERLKGVDSTLKIQPAKLEDSAVYLCASSLDTNQPQHFGDGTRLSIL.

This chain links TRBV18 with TRBJ2-7; 7 bases match TRBD1. This CDR3 region has 14 residues. J gave up 0 bases and V 4 bases, and 3 bases lay outside the gene matches. Per germline, CDR1 KGHSH and CDR2 LQKENI. The CDR3 region has the DNA TGTGCCAGCTCACGAGGGACAGTCTCCTACGAGCAGTACTTC. This translates into CASSRGTVSYEQYF.

J is TRBJ2-7 and V is TRBV29-1, with 8 nucleotides matching TRBD2. The CDR3 runs 14 residues. V dropped 4 bases and J dropped 0; count of bases not matched to a gene: 5. Per the germline V gene, CDR1 is SQVTM and CDR2 is ANQGSEA. The CDR3 protein is CSVAGGQGSYEQYF. The CDR3 DNA is TGCAGCGTTGCGGGGGGGCAGGGCTCCTACGAGCAGTACTTC.

This clone was recorded a few times. The V gene is TRBV6-1, the J gene TRBJ1-1; 7 nucleotides agree with TRBD1. CDR3 length equals 14 residues. Germline assignment: CDR1 MNHNS and CDR2 SASEGT. With 6 bases clipped from V and 4 bases from J, the junction kept 8 bases outside the gene matches. CDR3 sequence: CASRQTGWSTEAFF. As DNA, the CDR3 is TGTGCCAGCAGACAGACAGGGTGGAGCACTGAAGCTTTCTTT.

Regarding this clone: At one end, the junction sequence differs from germline, possibly due to a read error. This chain connects TRBV7-9 to TRBJ2-7, with 8 bases lining up with TRBD2. The length of the CDR3 is 16 residues. Germline V gene lookup returns CDR1 SEHNR and CDR2 FQNEAQ (reference sequence). The CDR3 DNA reads TGTTCCAGCAGCTTAGTTAGCGGGGTCCTCGCCTACGAGCAGTACTTC. Amino acids: CSSSLVSGVLAYEQYF.

The rearrangement uses TRBV2 and TRBJ2-6; TRBD2 aligns across 12 bases. The CDR3 extends over 17 amino acids. CDR1 SNHLY and CDR2 FYNNEI come from the germline V gene. V was pared by 7 bases and J by 2 bases, with 6 bases of the junction left unmatched. CDR3 DNA sequence: TGTGCCAGCACCCAACTAGCGGGGGGCACTGGGGCCAACGTCCTGACTTTC. This encodes CASTQLAGGTGANVLTF.

The chain is built from TRBV5-1 and TRBJ2-3, with D uncertain. Germline-derived CDR1 and CDR2 are SGHRS and YFSETQ. The CDR3 covers 15 residues. Trimming removed 4 bases at V and 1 base at J, with 13 bases between. CDR3 protein: CASSGRPSGTDTQYF. CDR3 DNA: TGCGCCAGCAGCGGCAGGCCCTCGGGCACAGATACGCAGTATTTT.

This chain joins TRBV2 and TRBJ2-5; maybe TRBD1 (5 bases). Germline CDR1 reads SNHLY; CDR2 reads FYNNEI. The length of the CDR3 is 13 residues. Trimming pared 4 bases from V and 2 bases from J, leaving 8 bases between. In DNA, the CDR3 is TGTGCCAGCAGTGTAGACAGACAAGAGACCCAGTACTTC. As protein: CASSVDRQETQYF.

The rearrangement links TRBV6-6 to TRBJ1-5, with D possibly TRBD1 on 5 matching bases. Germline loops: CDR1 MNHNY, CDR2 SVGAGI (reference sequence). This CDR3 region has 15 residues. Trimming left V 6 bases short and J 2 bases short, with 14 bases between. The CDR3 DNA reads TGTGCCAGCAGCCTGGGAGGGGTGGGCAATCAGCCCCAGCATTTT. The encoded protein is CASSLGGVGNQPQHF.